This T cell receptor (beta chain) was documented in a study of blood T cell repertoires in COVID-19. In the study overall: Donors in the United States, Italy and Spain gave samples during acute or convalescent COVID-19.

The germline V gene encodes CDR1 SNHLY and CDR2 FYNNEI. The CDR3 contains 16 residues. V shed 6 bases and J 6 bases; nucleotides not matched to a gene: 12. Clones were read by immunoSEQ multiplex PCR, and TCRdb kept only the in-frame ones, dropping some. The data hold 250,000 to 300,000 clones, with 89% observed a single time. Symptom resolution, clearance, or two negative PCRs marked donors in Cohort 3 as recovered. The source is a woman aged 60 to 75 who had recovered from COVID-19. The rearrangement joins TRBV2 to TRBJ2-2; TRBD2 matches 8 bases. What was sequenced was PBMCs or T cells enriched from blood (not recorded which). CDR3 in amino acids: CASRSPGTRSAGELFF. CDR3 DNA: TGTGCCAGCAGATCACCCGGGACTAGGAGCGCCGGGGAGCTGTTTTTT.